One T cell receptor beta chain is described in this entry. The sample comes from a study of shared clonotypes between healthy human individuals. CDR3 length: 16 amino acids. The V end lost 3 bases, the J end lost 5 bases, and 16 bases lay between the germline ends. Germline V gives CDR1 ENHRY, CDR2 SYGVKD. Assay used: immunoSEQ multiplex PCR; TCRdb lists only in-frame clones, some missing. The sample includes 1.5 million to 2.5 million clones, over 85% of them seen just once. Naive CD8 cells lacked CD45RO, underwent positive selection for CCR7 and left out terminally differentiated effector memory CD45RA+ cells.

The rearrangement joins TRBV10-3 to TRBJ2-2; maybe TRBD1 (6 bases). This clonotype was obtained from a man aged 18-30 years in good health. Material for sequencing was naive CD8+ T cells sorted from blood. The CDR3 is CAISDLQLQGTGELFF. The CDR3 region has the DNA TGTGCCATCAGTGACCTACAGCTTCAGGGGACCGGGGAGCTGTTTTTT.